This record looks at one T cell receptor beta chain sequence and its context. The antigen is undetermined. Germline CDR1 reads SEHNR; CDR2 reads FQNEAQ (reference sequence). The V end lost 3 bases, the J end lost 3 bases, and 11 bases lay between the germline ends. The CDR3 runs to 15 residues. The source of the sample is a study of CD8 T cells in ankylosing spondylitis. Study-wide results and limits: What seemed typical of ankylosing spondylitis blood was a TCR beta motif built from under 10 highly homologous variants.

TCRdb reprocessed the 5' RACE reads via MiXCR and lists one record per CDR3 protein. The table records hundreds of thousands of distinct CDR3 sequences, about an eighth of them present only once. This TCR came from a male donor with ankylosing spondylitis. The chain joins TRBV7-9 to TRBJ2-2, with D tentatively TRBD1 (6 bases). Sequencing used blood, either unsorted or a sorted T cell fraction (not recorded which). In DNA, the CDR3 is TGTGCCAGCAGCTTCCGGGACATCTACACCGGGGAGCTGTTTTTT. Translation gives CASSFRDIYTGELFF.